Included here is one TCR beta chain sequence, with context. CDR3 length: 15 residues. V lost 6 bases to trimming and J lost 6 bases, with 17 bases between them. Germline V gene sequence: CDR1 MNHNS, CDR2 SASEGT. The data were taken from a study of shared T cell receptors in the human thymus. Sequencing was performed with immunoSEQ multiplex PCR; in TCRdb, only in-frame clones are kept and a portion is missing. The sample consists of 700,000 or so clones, 80% to 90% of them appearing once. Separately, the same data were catalogued under a study of human thymus T cells. Per that study: The thymus tissue came from resections taken during corrective heart surgery. Gene usage (both V and J) appeared biased in thymic and blood repertoires.

The V call is TRBV6-1, the J call TRBJ2-2; perhaps TRBD2 as D (6 bases). This receptor was taken from a girl in the first two years of life with a congenital heart defect. The sequencing sample was made of thymocytes. In nucleotides, the CDR3 is TGTGCCAGCAGATGGGGGAGGTCTAGGCCCGGGGAGCTGTTTTTT. This encodes CASRWGRSRPGELFF.